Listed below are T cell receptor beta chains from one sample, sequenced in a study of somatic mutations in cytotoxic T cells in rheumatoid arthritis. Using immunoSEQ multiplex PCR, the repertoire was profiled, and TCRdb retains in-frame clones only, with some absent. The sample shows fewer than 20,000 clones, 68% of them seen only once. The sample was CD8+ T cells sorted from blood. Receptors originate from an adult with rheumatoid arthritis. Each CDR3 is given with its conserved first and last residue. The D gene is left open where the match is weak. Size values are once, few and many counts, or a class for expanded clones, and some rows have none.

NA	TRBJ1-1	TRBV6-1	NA	TGTGCCAGCAGTGAAGTCGTAGCTACTGCTGAAGCTTTCTTT	CASSEVVATAEAFF
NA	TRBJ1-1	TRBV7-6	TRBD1	TGTGCCAGCAGCTCTTCGGGGACAGGGGTCGAGAACACTGAAGCTTTCTTT	CASSSSGTGVENTEAFF
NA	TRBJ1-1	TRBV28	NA	TGTGCCAGCAGTTTAACGGGGGCCATGAACACTGAAGCTTTCTTT	CASSLTGAMNTEAFF
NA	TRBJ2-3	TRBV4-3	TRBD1	TGCGCCAGCAGCCAAGGTCAGGGGGACACAGATACGCAGTATTTT	CASSQGQGDTDTQYF
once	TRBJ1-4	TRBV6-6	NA	TGTGCCAGCAGTCCCCTTGAGGGGGGGAAAGAAAAACTGTTTTTT	CASSPLEGGKEKLFF
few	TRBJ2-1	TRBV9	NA	TGTGCCAGCAGCGCACCTTCTGGACAATCCTACAATGAGCAGTTCTTC	CASSAPSGQSYNEQFF
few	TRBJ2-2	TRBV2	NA	TGTGCCAGCAGCGCAGGGTTTTCTGACACCGGGGAGCTGTTTTTT	CASSAGFSDTGELFF
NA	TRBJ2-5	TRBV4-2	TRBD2	TGTGCCAGCAGCCAAGATTACGCTAGCGGGGGTCGAGAGACCCAGTACTTC	CASSQDYASGGRETQYF
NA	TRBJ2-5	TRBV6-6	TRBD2	TGTGCCAGCGGGAGCGGGGCCCAGTACTTC	CASGSGAQYF
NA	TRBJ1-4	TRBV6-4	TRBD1	TGTGCCAGCAGGAGACAGGGTTCTCATTGGGTTGAAAAACTGTTTTTT	CASRRQGSHWVEKLFF
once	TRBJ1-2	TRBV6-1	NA	TGTGCCAGCAGTGAACGTGGGGACACTTCTGACGGCTACACCTTC	CASSERGDTSDGYTF
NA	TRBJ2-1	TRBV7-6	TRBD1	TGTGCCAGCAGCTCCGGACAGGGGGCCAATGAGCAGTTCTTC	CASSSGQGANEQFF
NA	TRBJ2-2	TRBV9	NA	TGTGCCAGCAGCACCGGGACAACGAACACCGGGGAGCTGTTTTTT	CASSTGTTNTGELFF
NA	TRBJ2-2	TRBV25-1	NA	TGTGCCACCAGGGTTAACGGGGAGCTGTTTTTT	CATRVNGELFF
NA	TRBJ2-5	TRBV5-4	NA	TGTGCCAGCAGCCCTGACAGGAACCAAGAGACCCAGTACTTC	CASSPDRNQETQYF
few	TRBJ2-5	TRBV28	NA	TGTGCCAGCACCTTATCCGAGACCCAGTACTTC	CASTLSETQYF
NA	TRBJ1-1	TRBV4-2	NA	TGTGCCAGCAGCCAGCCCGGAAGCCCTCGGACTGAAGCTTTCTTT	CASSQPGSPRTEAFF
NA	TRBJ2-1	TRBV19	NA	TGTGCCAGTAGTCCTACCCCGTCGGGGCTCTCCTACAATGAGCAGTTCTTC	CASSPTPSGLSYNEQFF
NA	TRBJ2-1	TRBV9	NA	TGTGCCAGCAGCGTAATGCCTTACAATGAGCAGTTCTTC	CASSVMPYNEQFF
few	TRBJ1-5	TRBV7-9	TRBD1	TGTGCCAGCAGCCTAGGGACAGGACCCATCAATTTT	CASSLGTGPINF
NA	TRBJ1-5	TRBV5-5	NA	TGTGCCAGCAGCTTGGCATATAGCCAGCCCCAGCATTTT	CASSLAYSQPQHF
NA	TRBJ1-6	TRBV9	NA	TGTGCCAGCAGCGAGGGACTTTCCGTAGGGAATTCACCCCTCCACTTT	CASSEGLSVGNSPLHF
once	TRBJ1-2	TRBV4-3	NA	TGCGCCAGCAGCCAAGATCTGGGTCCTGGCGTTTGGGATGGCTACACCTTC	CASSQDLGPGVWDGYTF
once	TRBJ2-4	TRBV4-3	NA	TGCGCCAGCAGCGCAAGAGAAGGGCAGGAAAACATTCAGTACTTC	CASSAREGQENIQYF
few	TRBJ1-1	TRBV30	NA	TGTGCCTGGAGTGTAATGGGGGGGACTGAAGCTTTCTTT	CAWSVMGGTEAFF
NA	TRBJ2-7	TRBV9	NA	TGTGCCAGCAGCGTCGTAGAGGGCGAGCAGTACTTC	CASSVVEGEQYF
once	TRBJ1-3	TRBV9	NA	TGTGCCAGCAGCGTGGAAGGCCTCTCTGGAAACACCATATATTTT	CASSVEGLSGNTIYF
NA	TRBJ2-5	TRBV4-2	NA	TGTGCCAGCAGCCAAGGGAGGAGAGGGGTCCAAGAGACCCAGTACTTC	CASSQGRRGVQETQYF